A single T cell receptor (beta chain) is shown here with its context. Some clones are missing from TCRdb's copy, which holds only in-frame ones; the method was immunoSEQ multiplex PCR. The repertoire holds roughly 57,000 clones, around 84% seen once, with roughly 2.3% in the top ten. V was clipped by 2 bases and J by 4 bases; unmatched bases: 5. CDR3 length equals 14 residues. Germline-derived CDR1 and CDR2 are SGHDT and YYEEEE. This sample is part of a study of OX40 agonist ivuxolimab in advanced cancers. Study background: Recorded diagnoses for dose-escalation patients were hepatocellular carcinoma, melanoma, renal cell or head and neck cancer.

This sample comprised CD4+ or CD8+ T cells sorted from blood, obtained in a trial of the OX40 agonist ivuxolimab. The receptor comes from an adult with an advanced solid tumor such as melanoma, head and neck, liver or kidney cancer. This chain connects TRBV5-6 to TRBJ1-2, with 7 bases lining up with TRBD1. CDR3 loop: CASSLSTGVYGYTF. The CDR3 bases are TGTGCCAGCAGCTTATCCACAGGGGTCTATGGCTACACCTTC.